This TCR beta chain was sequenced in a study of cytomegalovirus exposure and HLA in healthy donors. Study outcomes and limitations: There were some public TCRs occurring in many donors, but most TCR sequences were rare.

CDR1 and CDR2 (germline): MNHEY, SVGAGI. CDR3 length: 16 residues. The junction had 10 bases not matched to a gene; V was cut back by 4 bases and J by 2 bases. Comment on this clone: What it binds is unknown.

It was with 60 Vbeta and 13 Jbeta primers that the PCR ran. Clones were sequenced by immunoSEQ multiplex PCR, and TCRdb holds only the in-frame ones, with some missing. The sample holds 150,000 to 200,000 clones; about four fifths are singletons and the top ten take 7% to 9%. Sequenced: PBMCs. The rearrangement joins TRBV6-5 to TRBJ1-2; 7 positions match TRBD1. The source is a male donor in good health and CMV-seropositive. CDR3 sequence reads: CASSSRTGQPNYGYTF. The CDR3 nucleotides read TGTGCCAGCAGTTCCCGGACGGGACAGCCGAACTATGGCTACACCTTC.